Detailed here is one T cell receptor (beta chain). Antigen unknown. This entry belongs to a study of cytomegalovirus exposure and HLA in healthy donors. General study findings and limits: Researchers reported in a later analysis that common viral pathogens appeared linked to several top clusters.

60 Vbeta and 13 Jbeta primers were used in PCR. The method was immunoSEQ multiplex PCR; TCRdb's version includes in-frame clones alone and lacks a portion of them. The sample shows about 190,000 clones, 75% to 85% of them seen only once. The donors comprised healthy bone marrow donors. This CDR3 is 17 amino acids long. Sequenced material: PBMCs. The source is a woman under 30 in good health and CMV-seropositive. V gene TRBV21-1 combines with J gene TRBJ1-6; TRBD1 is the table's D call and was not checked against the DNA. TRBV21-1 is a pseudogene locus. CDR3 residues: CASSVDLFRDTNSPLHF. DNA of the CDR3: TGTGCCAGCAGCGTAGACCTATTCCGGGACACCAATTCACCCCTCCACTTT.